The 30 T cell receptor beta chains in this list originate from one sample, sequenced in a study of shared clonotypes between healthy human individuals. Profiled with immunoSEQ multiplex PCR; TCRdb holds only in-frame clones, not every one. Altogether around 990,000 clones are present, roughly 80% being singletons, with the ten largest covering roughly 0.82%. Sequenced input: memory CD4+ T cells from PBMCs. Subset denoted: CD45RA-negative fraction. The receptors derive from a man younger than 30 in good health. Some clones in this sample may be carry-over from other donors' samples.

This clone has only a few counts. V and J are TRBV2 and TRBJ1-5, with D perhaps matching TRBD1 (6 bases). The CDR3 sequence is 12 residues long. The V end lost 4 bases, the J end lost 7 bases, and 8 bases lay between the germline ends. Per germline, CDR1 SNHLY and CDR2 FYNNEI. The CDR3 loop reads CASSAGEQPQHF. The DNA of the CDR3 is TGTGCCAGCAGTGCAGGGGAGCAGCCCCAGCATTTT.

CDR3 nucleotide sequence: TGTGCCAGCAGTTTTCACACAGGGGTGCAGCCCCAGCATTTT. Protein product: CASSFHTGVQPQHF. The chain combines TRBV28 with TRBJ1-5, with TRBD1 matching over 7 bases. CDR1 is MDHEN, CDR2 SYDVKM, per germline. V trimming: 3 bases; J trimming: 7 bases; junction bases outside the gene matches: 6. This CDR3 has 14 residues. Combining the CDR3 with reference TRBV28 and TRBJ1-5 gives the whole variable domain DVKVTQSSRYLVKRTGEKVFLECVQDMDHENMFWYRQDPGLGLRLIYFSYDVKMKEKGDIPEGYSVSREKKERFSLILESASTNQTSMYLCASSFHTGVQPQHFGDGTRLSIL.

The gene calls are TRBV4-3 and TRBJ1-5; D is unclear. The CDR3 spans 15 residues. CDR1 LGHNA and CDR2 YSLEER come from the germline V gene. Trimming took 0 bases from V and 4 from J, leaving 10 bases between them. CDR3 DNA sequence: TGCGCCAGCAGCCAAGAATTACAAAGGAATCAGCCCCAGCATTTT. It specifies CASSQELQRNQPQHF.

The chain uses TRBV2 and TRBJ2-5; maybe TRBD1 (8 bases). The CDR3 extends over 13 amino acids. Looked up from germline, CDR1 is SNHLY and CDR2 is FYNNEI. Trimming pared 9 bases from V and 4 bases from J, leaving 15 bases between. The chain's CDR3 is CARTGEGGETQYF. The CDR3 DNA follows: TGTGCCAGGACAGGGGAGGGAGGAGAGACCCAGTACTTC.

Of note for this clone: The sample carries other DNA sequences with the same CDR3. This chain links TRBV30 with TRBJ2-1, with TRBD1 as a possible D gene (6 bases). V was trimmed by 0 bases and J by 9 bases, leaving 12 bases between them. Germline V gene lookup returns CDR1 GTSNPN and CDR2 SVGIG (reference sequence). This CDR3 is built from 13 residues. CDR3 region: CAWSVQGSGEQFF. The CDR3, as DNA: TGTGCCTGGAGTGTCCAGGGGTCGGGTGAGCAGTTCTTC.

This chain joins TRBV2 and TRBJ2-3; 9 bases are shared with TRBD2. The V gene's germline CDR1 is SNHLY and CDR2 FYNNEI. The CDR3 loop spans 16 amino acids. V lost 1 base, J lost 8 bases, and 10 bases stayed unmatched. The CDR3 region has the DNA TGTGCCAGCAGTGAAGGGTTGGGGACTAGCAGGGTTACGCAGTATTTT. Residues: CASSEGLGTSRVTQYF.

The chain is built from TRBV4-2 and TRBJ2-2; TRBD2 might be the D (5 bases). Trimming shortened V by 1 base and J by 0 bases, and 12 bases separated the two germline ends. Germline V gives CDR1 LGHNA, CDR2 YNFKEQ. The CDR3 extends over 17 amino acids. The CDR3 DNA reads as TGTGCCAGCAGCCAAGCGATTTCGGACTCGAACACCGGGGAGCTGTTTTTT. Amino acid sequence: CASSQAISDSNTGELFF.

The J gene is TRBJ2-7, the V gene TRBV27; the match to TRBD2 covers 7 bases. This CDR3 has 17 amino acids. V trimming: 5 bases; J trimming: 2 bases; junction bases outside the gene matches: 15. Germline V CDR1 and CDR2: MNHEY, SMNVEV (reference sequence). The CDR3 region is CASSKKATSPVPYEQYF. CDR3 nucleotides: TGTGCCAGCAGTAAGAAGGCGACTAGCCCTGTTCCCTACGAGCAGTACTTC.

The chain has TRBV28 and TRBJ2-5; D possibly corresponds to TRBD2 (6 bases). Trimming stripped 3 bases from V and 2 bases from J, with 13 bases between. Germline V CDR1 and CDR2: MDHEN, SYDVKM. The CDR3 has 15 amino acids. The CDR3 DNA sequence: TGTGCCAGCAGTTTCGCGGGACTGATACAAGAGACCCAGTACTTC. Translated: CASSFAGLIQETQYF.

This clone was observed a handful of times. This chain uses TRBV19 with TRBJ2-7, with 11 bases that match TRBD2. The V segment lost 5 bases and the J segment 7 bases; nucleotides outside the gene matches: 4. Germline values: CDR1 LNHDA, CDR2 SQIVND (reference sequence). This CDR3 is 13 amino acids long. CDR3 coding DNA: TGTGCCAGTAGTTCGACTAGCGGGATTGAGCAGTACTTC. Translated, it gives CASSSTSGIEQYF.

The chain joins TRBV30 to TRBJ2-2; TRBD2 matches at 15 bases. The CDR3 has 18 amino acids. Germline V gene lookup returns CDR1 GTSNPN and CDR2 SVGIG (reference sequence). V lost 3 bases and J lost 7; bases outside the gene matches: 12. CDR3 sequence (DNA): TGTGCCTGGAGGCCCCGGACTAGCGGGAGGGCCTTGAGCGGGGAGCTGTTTTTT. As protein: CAWRPRTSGRALSGELFF.

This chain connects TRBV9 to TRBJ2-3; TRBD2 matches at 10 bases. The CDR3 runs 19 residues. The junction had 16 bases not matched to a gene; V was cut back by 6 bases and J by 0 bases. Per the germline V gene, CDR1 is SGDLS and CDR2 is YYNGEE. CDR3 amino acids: CASNPGSGRASPSTDTQYF. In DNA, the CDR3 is TGTGCCAGCAACCCGGGGAGCGGGAGGGCCTCCCCTAGCACAGATACGCAGTATTTT.

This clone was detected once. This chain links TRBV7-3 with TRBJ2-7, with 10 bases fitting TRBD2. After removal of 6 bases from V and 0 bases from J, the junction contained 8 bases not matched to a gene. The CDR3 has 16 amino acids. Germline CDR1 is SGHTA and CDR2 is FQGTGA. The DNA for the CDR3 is TGTGCCAGCAGTTACACGGCTAGCGGGAGCTCCTACGAGCAGTACTTC. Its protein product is CASSYTASGSSYEQYF.

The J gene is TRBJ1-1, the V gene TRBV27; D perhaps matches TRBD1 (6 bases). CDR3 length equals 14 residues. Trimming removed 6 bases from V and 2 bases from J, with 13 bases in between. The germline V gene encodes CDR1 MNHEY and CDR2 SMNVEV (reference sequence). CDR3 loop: CASRSGQINTEAFF. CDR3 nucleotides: TGTGCCAGCAGGTCCGGACAGATCAACACTGAAGCTTTCTTT.

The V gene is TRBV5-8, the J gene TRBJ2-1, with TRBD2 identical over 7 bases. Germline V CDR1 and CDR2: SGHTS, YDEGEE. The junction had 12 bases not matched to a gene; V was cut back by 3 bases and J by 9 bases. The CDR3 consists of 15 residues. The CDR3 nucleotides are TGTGCCAGCAGCTCCTTGGGGGAGGGCCGGGGTGAGCAGTTCTTC. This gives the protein CASSSLGEGRGEQFF.

DNA of the CDR3: TGTGCCAGCAGCTTAGCACGGTGGCTGTTTTTT. It is translated as CASSLARWLFF. This sequence joins TRBV7-8 and TRBJ2-2; no reliable D call. V lost 0 bases and J lost 13, with 6 bases in between. The CDR3 spans 11 residues. Germline lookup yields CDR1 SGHVS and CDR2 FQNEAQ.

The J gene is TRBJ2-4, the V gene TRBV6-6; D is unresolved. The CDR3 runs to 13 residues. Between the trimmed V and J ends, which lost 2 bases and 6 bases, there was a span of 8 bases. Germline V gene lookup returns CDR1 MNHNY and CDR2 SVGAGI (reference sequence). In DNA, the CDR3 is TGTGCCAGCAGTTACGTGACGGCAAACATTCAGTACTTC. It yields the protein CASSYVTANIQYF.

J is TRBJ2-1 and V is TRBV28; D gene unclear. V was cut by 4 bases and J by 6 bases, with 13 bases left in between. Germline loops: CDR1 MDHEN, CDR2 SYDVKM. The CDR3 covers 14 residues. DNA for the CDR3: TGTGCCAGCAGTTACGGGCTTAGAGGCAATGAGCAGTTCTTC. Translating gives CASSYGLRGNEQFF.

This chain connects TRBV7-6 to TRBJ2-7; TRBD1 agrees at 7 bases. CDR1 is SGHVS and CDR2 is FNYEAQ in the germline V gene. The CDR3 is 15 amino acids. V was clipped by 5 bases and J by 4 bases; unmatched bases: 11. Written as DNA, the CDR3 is TGTGCCAGCAGCCGTGGGGGACAGCCCCATTACGAGCAGTACTTC. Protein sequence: CASSRGGQPHYEQYF.

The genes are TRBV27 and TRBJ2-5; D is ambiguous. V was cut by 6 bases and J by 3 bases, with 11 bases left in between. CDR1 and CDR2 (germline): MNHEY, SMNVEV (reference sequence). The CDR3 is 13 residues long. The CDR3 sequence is CASRPGSEETQYF. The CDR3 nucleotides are TGTGCCAGCAGGCCCGGGTCTGAAGAGACCCAGTACTTC.

The CDR3 DNA follows: TGCGCCAGCAGCTTGGCGGGGACAGTCTATAATTCACCCCTCCACTTT. As protein: CASSLAGTVYNSPLHF. The chain combines TRBV5-1 with TRBJ1-6, with 7 nucleotides matching TRBD1. From germline, CDR1 is SGHRS and CDR2 YFSETQ. Trimming cost V 0 bases and J 3 bases; bases outside gene matches: 3. CDR3 length: 16 amino acids.

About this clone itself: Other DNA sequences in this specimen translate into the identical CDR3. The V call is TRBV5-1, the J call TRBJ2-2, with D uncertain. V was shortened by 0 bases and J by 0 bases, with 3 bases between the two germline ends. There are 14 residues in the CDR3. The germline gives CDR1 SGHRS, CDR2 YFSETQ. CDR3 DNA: TGCGCCAGCAGCTTGGAGCCGAACACCGGGGAGCTGTTTTTT. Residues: CASSLEPNTGELFF.

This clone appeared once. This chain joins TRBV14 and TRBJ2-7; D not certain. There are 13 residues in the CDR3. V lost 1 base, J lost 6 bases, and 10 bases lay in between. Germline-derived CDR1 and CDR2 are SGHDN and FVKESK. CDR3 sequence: CASSQVMASEQYF. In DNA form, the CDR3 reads TGTGCCAGCAGCCAAGTTATGGCTTCCGAGCAGTACTTC.

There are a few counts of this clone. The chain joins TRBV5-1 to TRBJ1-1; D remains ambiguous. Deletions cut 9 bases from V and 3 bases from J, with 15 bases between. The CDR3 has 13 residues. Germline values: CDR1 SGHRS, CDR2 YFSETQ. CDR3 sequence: CATKTRIDTEAFF. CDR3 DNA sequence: TGCGCCACCAAGACACGGATTGACACTGAAGCTTTCTTT. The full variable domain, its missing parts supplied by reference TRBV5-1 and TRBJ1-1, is KAGVTQTPRYLIKTRGQQVTLSCSPISGHRSVSWYQQTPGQGLQFLFEYFSETQRNKGNFPGRFSGRQFSNSRSEMNVSTLELGDSALYLCATKTRIDTEAFFGQGTRLTVV.

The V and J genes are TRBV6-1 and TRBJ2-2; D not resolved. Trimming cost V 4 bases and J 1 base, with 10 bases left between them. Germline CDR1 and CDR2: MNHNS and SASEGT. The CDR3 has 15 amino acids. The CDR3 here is CASSGDGLNTGELFF. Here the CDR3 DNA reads TGTGCCAGCAGTGGCGACGGGCTGAACACCGGGGAGCTGTTTTTT.

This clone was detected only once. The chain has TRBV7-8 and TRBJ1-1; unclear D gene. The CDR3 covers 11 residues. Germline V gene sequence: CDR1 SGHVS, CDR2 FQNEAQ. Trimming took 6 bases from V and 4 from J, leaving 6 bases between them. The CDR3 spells CASSHGTEAFF. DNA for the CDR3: TGTGCCAGCAGTCACGGCACTGAAGCTTTCTTT. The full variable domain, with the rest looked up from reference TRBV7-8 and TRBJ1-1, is GAGVSQSPRYKVAKRGQDVALRCDPISGHVSLFWYQQALGQGPEFLTYFQNEAQLDKSGLPSDRFFAERPEGSVSTLKIQRTQQEDSAVYLCASSHGTEAFFGQGTRLTVV.

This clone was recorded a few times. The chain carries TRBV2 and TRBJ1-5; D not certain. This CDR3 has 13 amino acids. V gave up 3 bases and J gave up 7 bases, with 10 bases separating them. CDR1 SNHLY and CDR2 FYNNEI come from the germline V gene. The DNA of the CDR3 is TGTGCCAGCAGTGAGACGAGAGGGCAGCCCCAGCATTTT. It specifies CASSETRGQPQHF.

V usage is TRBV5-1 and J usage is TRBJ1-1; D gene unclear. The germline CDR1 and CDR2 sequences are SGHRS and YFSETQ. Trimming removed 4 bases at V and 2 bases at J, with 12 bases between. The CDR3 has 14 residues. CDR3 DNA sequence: TGCGCCAGCAGCCCTCGGGAGGGAAACACTGAAGCTTTCTTT. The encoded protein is CASSPREGNTEAFF.

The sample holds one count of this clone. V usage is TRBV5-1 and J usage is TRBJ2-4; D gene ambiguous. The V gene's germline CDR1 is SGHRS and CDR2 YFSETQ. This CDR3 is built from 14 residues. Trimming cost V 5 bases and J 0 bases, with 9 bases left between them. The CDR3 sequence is CASSPQSAKNIQYF. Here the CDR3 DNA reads TGCGCCAGCAGTCCCCAGTCAGCCAAAAACATTCAGTACTTC.

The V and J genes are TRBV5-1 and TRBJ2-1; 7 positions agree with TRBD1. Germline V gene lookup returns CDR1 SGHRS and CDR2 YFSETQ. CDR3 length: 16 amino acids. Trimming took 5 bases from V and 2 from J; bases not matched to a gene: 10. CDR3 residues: CASSSLSRGTYNEQFF. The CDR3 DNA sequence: TGCGCCAGCAGTTCACTTTCCAGGGGGACCTACAATGAGCAGTTCTTC.